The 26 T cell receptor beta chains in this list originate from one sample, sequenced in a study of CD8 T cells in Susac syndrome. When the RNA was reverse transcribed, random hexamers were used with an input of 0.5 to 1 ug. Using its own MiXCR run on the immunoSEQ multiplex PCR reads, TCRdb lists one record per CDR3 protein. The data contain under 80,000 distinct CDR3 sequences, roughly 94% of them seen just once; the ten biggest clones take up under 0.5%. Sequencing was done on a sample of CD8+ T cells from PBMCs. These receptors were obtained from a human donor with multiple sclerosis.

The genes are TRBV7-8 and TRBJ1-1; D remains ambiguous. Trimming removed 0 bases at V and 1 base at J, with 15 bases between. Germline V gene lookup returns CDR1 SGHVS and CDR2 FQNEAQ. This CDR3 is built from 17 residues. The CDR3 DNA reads TGTGCCAGCAGCTTAGCGAAAAGAAGACATCCGAACACTGAAGCTTTCTTT. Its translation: CASSLAKRRHPNTEAFF. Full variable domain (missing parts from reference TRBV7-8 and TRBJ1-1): GAGVSQSPRYKVAKRGQDVALRCDPISGHVSLFWYQQALGQGPEFLTYFQNEAQLDKSGLPSDRFFAERPEGSVSTLKIQRTQQEDSAVYLCASSLAKRRHPNTEAFFGQGTRLTVV.

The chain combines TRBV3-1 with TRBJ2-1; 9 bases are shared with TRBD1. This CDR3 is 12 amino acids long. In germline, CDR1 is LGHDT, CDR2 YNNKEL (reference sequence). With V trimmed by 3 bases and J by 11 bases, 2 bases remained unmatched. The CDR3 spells CASSQGTGKQFF. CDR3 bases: TGTGCCAGCAGCCAGGGGACAGGGAAGCAGTTCTTC.

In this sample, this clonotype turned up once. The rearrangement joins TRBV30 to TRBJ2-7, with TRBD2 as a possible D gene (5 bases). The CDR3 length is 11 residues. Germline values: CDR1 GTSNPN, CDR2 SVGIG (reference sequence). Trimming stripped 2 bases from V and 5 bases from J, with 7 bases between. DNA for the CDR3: TGTGCCTGGAGTCTGGGAGACGAGCAGTACTTC. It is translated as CAWSLGDEQYF.

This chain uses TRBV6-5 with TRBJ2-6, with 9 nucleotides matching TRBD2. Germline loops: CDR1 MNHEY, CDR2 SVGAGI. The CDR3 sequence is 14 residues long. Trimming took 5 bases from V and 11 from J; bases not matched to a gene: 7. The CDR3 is CASSRAGLADVLTF. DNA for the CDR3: TGTGCCAGCAGTAGAGCGGGACTAGCCGACGTCCTGACTTTC.

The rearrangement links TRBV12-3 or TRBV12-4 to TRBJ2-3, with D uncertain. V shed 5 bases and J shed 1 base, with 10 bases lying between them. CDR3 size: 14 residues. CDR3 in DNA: TGTGCCAGCAGTCCCCCTCAGGGCACAGATACGCAGTATTTT. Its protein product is CASSPPQGTDTQYF.

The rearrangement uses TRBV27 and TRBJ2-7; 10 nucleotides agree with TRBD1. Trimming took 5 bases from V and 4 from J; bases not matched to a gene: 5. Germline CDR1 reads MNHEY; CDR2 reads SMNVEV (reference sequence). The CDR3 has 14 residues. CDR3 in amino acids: CASSPRDRGYEQYF. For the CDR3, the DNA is TGTGCCAGCAGTCCCCGGGACAGGGGTTACGAGCAGTACTTC.

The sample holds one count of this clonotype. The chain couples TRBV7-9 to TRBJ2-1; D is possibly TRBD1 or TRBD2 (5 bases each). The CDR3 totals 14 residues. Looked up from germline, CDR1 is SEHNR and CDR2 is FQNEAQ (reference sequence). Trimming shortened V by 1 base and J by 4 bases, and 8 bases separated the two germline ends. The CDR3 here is CASSLVGAYNEQFF. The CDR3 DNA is TGTGCCAGCAGCTTAGTCGGGGCTTACAATGAGCAGTTCTTC.

CDR3 loop: CASSQETGAHKSGQYF. The CDR3, as DNA: TGCGCCAGCAGCCAAGAGACCGGGGCCCATAAGAGCGGGCAGTACTTC. The chain links TRBV4-3 to TRBJ2-7, with D tentatively TRBD1 or TRBD2 (5 bases each). The CDR3 loop spans 16 amino acids. The germline gives CDR1 LGHNA, CDR2 YSLEER. With 0 bases removed from V and 9 bases from J, the gap between germline ends came to 21 bases.

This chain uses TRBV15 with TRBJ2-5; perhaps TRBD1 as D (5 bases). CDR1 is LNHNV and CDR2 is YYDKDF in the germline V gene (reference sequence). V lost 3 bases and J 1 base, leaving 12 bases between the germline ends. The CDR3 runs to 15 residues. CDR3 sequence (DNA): TGTGCCACCAGCAGTGCCGACAGTAGCCAAGAGACCCAGTACTTC. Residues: CATSSADSSQETQYF.

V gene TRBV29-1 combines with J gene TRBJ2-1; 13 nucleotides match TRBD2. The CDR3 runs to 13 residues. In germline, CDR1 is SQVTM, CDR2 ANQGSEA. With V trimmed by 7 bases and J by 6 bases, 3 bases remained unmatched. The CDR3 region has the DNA TGCAGCGCCAGACTAGCGGGAGGCAATGAGCAGTTCTTC. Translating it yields CSARLAGGNEQFF.

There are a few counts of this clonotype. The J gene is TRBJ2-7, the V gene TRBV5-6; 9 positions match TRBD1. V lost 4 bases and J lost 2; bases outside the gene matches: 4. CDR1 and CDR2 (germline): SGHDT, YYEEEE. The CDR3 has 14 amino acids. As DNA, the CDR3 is TGTGCCAGCAGCCCCGGGACAGGGACCTACGAGCAGTACTTC. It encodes CASSPGTGTYEQYF.

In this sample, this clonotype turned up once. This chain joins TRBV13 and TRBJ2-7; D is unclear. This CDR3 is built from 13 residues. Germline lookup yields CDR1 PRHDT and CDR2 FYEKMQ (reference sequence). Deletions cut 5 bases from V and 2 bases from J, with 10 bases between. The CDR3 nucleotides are TGTGCCAGCAGCGTGGGTTACCCCTACGAGCAGTACTTC. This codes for CASSVGYPYEQYF.

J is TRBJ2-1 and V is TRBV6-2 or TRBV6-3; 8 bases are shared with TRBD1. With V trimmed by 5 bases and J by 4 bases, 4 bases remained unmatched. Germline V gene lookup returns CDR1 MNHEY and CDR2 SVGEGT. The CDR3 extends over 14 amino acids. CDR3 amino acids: CASSQGQEYNEQFF. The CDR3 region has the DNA TGTGCCAGCAGTCAGGGACAGGAATACAATGAGCAGTTCTTC.

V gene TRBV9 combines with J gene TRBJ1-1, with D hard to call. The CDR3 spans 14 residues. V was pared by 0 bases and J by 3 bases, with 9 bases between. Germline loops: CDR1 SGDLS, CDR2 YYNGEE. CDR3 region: CASSVVGRDTEAFF. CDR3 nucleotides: TGTGCCAGCAGCGTAGTGGGCCGGGACACTGAAGCTTTCTTT.

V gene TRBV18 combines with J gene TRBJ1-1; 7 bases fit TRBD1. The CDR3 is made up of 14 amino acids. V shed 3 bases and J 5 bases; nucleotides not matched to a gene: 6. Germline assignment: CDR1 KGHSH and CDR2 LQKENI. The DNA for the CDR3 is TGTGCCAGCTCACCCAAGGGGGCAGGGACTGAAGCTTTCTTT. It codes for CASSPKGAGTEAFF.

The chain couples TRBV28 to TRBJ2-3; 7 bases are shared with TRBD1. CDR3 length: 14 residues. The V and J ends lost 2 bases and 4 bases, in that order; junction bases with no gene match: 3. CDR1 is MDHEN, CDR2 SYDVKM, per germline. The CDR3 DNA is TGTGCCAGCAGTTTAAGACAGGGTCCAGATACGCAGTATTTT. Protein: CASSLRQGPDTQYF.

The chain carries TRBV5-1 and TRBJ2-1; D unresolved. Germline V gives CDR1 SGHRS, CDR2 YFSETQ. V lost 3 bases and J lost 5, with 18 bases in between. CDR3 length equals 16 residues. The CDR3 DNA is TGCGCCAGCAGCTATAGCCTAGGCGAGAGAGACAATGAGCAGTTCTTC. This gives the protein CASSYSLGERDNEQFF. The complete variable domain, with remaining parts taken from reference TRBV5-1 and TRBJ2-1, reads KAGVTQTPRYLIKTRGQQVTLSCSPISGHRSVSWYQQTPGQGLQFLFEYFSETQRNKGNFPGRFSGRQFSNSRSEMNVSTLELGDSALYLCASSYSLGERDNEQFFGPGTRLTVL.

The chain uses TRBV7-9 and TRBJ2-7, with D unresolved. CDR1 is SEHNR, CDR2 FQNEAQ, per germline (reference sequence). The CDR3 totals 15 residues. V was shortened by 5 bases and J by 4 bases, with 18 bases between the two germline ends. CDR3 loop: CASSPRHGTQYEQYF. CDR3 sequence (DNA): TGTGCCAGCAGCCCAAGGCACGGCACCCAATACGAGCAGTACTTC.

For the CDR3, the DNA is TGCGCCAGCAGCCAAGATGCCAGGGGCACCGGGGAGCTGTTTTTT. It codes for CASSQDARGTGELFF. This chain connects TRBV4-1 to TRBJ2-2; tentatively, D is TRBD1 (6 bases). Trimming removed 0 bases at V and 4 bases at J, with 9 bases between. The germline CDR1 and CDR2 sequences are MGHRA and YSYEKL. This CDR3 spans 15 amino acids.

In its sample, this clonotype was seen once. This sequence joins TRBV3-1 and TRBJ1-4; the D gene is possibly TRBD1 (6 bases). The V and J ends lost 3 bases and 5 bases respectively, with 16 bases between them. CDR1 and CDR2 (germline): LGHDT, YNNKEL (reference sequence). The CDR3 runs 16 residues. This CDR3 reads CASSHQFRGANEKLFF. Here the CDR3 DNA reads TGTGCCAGCAGCCATCAGTTCCGGGGGGCGAATGAAAAACTGTTTTTT. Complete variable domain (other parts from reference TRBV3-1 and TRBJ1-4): DTAVSQTPKYLVTQMGNDKSIKCEQNLGHDTMYWYKQDSKKFLKIMFSYNNKELIINETVPNRFSPKSPDKAHLNLHINSLELGDSAVYFCASSHQFRGANEKLFFGSGTQLSVL.

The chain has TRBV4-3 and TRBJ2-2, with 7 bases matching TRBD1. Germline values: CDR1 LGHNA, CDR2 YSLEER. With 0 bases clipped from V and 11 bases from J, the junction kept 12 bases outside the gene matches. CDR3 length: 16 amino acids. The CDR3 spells CASSQETGFTSVELFF. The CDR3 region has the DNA TGCGCCAGCAGCCAAGAGACAGGGTTTACCTCTGTTGAGCTGTTTTTT.

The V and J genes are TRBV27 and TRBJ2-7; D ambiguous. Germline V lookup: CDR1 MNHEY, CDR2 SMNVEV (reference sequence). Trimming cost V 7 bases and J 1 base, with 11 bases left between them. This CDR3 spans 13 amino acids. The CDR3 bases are TGTGCCAGCACCCCAGACCGATCCTACGAGCAGTACTTC. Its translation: CASTPDRSYEQYF.

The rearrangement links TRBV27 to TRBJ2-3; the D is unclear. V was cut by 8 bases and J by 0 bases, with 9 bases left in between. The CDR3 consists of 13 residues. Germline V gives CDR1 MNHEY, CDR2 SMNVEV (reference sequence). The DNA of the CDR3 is TGTGCCAGCTGGGATTTTAGCACAGATACGCAGTATTTT. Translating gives CASWDFSTDTQYF.

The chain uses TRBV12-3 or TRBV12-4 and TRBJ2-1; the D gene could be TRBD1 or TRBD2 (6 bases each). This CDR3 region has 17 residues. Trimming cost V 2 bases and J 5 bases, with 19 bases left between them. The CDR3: CASSLRPTGGRNNEQFF. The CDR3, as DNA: TGTGCCAGCAGTTTACGGCCGACTGGGGGGCGGAACAATGAGCAGTTCTTC.

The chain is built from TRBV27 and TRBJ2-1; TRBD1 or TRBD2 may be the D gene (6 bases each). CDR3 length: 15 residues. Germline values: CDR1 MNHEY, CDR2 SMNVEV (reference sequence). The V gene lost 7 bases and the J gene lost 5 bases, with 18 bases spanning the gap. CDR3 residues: CASTRNGGLNNEQFF. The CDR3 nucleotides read TGTGCCAGCACCCGAAACGGGGGCCTTAACAATGAGCAGTTCTTC.

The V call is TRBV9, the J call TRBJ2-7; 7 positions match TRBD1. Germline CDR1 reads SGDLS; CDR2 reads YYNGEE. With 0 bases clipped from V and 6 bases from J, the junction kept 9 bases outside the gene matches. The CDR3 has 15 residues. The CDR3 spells CASSVGGGQASEQYF. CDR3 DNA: TGTGCCAGCAGCGTAGGAGGAGGACAGGCCAGCGAGCAGTACTTC.